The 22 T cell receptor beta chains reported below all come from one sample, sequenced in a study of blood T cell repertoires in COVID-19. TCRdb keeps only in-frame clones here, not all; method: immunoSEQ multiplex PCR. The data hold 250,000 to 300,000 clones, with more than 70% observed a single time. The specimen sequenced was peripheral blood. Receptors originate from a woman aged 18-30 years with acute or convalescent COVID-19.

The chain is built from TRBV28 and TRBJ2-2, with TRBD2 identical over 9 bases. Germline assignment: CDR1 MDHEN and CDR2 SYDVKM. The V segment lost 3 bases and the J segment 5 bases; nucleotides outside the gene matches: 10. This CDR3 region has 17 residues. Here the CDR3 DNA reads TGTGCCAGCAGTTTTCTCGCGGGAGGGCCGGGGACCGGGGAGCTGTTTTTT. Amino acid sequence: CASSFLAGGPGTGELFF.

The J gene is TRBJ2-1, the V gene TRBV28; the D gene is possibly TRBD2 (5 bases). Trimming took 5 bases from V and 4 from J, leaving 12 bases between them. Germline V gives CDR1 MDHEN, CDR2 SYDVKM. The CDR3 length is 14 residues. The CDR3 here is CASSRVSGYNEQFF. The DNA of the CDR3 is TGTGCCAGCAGTCGGGTGTCGGGGTACAATGAGCAGTTCTTC.

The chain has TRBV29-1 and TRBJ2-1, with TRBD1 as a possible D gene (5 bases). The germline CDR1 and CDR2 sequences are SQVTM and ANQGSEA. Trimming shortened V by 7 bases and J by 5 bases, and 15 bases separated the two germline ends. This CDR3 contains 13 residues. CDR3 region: CSAVGQGNNEQFF. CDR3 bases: TGCAGCGCCGTGGGGCAGGGCAACAATGAGCAGTTCTTC.

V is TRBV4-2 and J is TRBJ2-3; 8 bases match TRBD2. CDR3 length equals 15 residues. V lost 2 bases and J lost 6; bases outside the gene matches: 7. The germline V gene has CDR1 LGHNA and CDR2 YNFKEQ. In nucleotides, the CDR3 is TGTGCCAGCAGCCAAAGGGCGGGGGGCAGGGATACGCAGTATTTT. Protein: CASSQRAGGRDTQYF.

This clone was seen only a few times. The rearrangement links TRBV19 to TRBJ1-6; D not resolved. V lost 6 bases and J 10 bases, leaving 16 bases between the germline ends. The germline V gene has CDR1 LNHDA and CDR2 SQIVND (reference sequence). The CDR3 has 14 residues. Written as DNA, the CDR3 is TGTGCCAGTAGCACCAGCGTTAATGGATCACCCCTCCACTTT. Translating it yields CASSTSVNGSPLHF.

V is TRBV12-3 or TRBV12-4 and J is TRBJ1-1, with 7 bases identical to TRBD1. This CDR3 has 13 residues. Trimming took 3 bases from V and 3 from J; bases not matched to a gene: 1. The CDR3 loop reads CASSFTGDTEAFF. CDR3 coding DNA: TGTGCCAGCAGTTTTACAGGGGACACTGAAGCTTTCTTT.

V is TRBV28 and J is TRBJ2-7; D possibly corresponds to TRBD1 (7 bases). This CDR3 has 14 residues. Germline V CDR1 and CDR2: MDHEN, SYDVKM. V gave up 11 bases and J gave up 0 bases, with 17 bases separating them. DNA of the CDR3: TGTGCCGGGGCACCAGGGGGGAGCTCCTACGAGCAGTACTTC. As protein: CAGAPGGSSYEQYF.

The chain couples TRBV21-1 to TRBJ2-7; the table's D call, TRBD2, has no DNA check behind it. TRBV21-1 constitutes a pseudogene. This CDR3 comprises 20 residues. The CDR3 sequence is CASSKTGTSGRPHRYYEQYF. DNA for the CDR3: TGTGCCAGCAGCAAGACTGGGACTAGCGGGAGGCCCCACCGGTACTACGAGCAGTACTTC.

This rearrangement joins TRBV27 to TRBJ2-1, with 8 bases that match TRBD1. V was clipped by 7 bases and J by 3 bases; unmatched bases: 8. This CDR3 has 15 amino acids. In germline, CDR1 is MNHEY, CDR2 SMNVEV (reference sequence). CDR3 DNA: TGTGCCAGCAAAAGAAACAGGGGGGACTACAATGAGCAGTTCTTC. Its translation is CASKRNRGDYNEQFF.

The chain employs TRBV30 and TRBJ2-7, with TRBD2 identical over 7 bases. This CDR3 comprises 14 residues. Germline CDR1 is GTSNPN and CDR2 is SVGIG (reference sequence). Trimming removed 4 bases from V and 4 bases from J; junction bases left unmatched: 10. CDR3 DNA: TGTGCCTGGACGGAAGCGACTAGCAAGTACGAGCAGTACTTC. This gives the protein CAWTEATSKYEQYF.

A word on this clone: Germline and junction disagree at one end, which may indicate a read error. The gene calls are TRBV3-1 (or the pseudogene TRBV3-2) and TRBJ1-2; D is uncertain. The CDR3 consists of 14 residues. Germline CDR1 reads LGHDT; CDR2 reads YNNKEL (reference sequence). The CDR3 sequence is CTSSQDAGNYGYTF. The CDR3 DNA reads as TGTACCAGCAGCCAAGATGCGGGGAACTATGGCTACACCTTC.

CDR3 in DNA: TGTGCCAGCAGTTTAGTGCAGTACAATGAGCAGTTCTTC. It translates to CASSLVQYNEQFF. The chain couples TRBV12-3 or TRBV12-4 to TRBJ2-1, with no clear D. V was pared by 1 base and J by 4 bases, with 5 bases between. This CDR3 spans 13 amino acids.

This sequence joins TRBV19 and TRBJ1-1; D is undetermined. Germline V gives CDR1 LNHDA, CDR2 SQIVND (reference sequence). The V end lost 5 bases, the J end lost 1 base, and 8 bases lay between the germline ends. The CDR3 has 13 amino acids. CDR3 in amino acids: CASSPQPNTEAFF. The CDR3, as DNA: TGTGCCAGTAGTCCACAACCGAACACTGAAGCTTTCTTT.

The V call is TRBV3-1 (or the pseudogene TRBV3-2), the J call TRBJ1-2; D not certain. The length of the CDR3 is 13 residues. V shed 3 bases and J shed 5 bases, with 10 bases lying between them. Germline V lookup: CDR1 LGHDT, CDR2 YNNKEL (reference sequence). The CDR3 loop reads CASSQGSWYGYTF. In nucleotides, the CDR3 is TGTGCCAGCAGCCAGGGCAGTTGGTATGGCTACACCTTC.

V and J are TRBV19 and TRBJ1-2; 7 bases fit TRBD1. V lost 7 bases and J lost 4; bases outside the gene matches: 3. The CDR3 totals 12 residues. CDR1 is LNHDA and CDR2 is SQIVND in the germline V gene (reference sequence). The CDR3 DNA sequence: TGTGCCAGTACTGGGACAGCCTATGGCTACACCTTC. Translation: CASTGTAYGYTF.

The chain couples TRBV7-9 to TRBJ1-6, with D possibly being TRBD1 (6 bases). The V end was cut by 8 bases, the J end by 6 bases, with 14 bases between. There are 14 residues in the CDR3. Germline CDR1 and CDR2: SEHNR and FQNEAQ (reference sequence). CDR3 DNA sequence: TGTGCCAGCGTGTCAGGGGCCGGTAATTCACCCCTCCACTTT. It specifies CASVSGAGNSPLHF.

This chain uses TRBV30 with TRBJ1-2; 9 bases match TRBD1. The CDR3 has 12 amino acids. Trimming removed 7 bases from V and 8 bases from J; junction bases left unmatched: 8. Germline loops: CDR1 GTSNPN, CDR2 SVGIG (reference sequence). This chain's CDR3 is CAYLQGAGGYTF. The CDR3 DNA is TGTGCCTACTTACAGGGGGCGGGGGGCTACACCTTC.

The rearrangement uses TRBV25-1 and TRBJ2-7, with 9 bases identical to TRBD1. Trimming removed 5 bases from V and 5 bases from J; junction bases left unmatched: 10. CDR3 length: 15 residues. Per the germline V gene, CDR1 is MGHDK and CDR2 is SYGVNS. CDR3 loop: CASSTPGTGSHEQYF. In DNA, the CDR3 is TGTGCCAGCAGTACCCCCGGGACAGGGTCCCACGAGCAGTACTTC.

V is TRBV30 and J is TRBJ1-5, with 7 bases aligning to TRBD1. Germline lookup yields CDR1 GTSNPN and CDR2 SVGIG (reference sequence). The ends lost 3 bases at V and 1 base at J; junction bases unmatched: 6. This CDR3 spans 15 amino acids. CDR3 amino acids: CAWRQAGGSNQPQHF. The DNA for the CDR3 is TGTGCCTGGAGACAAGCAGGGGGGAGCAATCAGCCCCAGCATTTT.

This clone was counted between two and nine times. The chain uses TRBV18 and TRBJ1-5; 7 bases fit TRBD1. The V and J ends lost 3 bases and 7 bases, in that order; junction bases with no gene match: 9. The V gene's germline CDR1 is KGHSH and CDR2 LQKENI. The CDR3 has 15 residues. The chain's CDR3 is CASSPRGPVGQPQHF. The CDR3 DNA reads TGTGCCAGCTCACCGAGGGGGCCAGTAGGACAGCCCCAGCATTTT.

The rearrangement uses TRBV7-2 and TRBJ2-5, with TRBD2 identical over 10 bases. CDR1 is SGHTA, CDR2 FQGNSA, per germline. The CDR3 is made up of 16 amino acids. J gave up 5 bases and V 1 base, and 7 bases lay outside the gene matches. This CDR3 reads CASSLGLAGARETQYF. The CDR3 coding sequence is TGTGCCAGCAGCTTAGGCCTAGCGGGAGCAAGGGAGACCCAGTACTTC.

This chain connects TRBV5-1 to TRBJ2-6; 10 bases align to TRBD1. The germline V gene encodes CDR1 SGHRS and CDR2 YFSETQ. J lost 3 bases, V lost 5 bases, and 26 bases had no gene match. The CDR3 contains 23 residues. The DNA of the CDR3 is TGCGCCAGCAGGGAACCGGGACAGGGGATACGAACCGGGACTTACAGTGGGGCCAACGTCCTGACTTTC. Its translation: CASREPGQGIRTGTYSGANVLTF. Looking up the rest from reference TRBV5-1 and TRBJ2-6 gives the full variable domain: KAGVTQTPRYLIKTRGQQVTLSCSPISGHRSVSWYQQTPGQGLQFLFEYFSETQRNKGNFPGRFSGRQFSNSRSEMNVSTLELGDSALYLCASREPGQGIRTGTYSGANVLTFGAGSRLTVL.